A selection of T cell receptor beta chains follows, all from one sample in a study of T cell responses to AZD1222 COVID-19 vaccine. Using immunoSEQ multiplex PCR, the repertoire was profiled, and TCRdb retains in-frame clones only, with some absent. The sample comprises fewer than 200,000 clones, 88% of which are singletons, and about 9.9% rests with the top ten. Sample: peripheral blood, taken 28 days after the second AZD1222 dose. These receptors originate from an adult who received the AZD1222 COVID-19 vaccine. CDR3s include the opening cysteine and the closing phenylalanine or tryptophan. The D gene is left open where the match is weak. Only some rows state a clone size, as once, few, many or a class for expanded clones.

>TRBJ2-1|TRBD1|TRBV2|NA
CATNRDRVGNEQFF
TGTGCCACCAACCGGGACAGGGTTGGCAATGAGCAGTTCTTC
>TRBJ1-3|NA|TRBV5-3|NA
CARKGGGGNTIYF
TGTGCCAGAAAAGGGGGAGGAGGAAACACCATATATTTT
>TRBJ2-7|NA|TRBV1|NA
CTSPRQGAISLSSYEQYF
TGCACCAGCCCTCGTCAGGGGGCCATCTCCTTGAGCTCCTACGAGCAGTACTTC
>TRBJ2-3|NA|TRBV6-1|NA
CASSEALGAGTDTQYF
TGTGCCAGCAGTGAAGCGCTAGGGGCCGGCACAGATACGCAGTATTTT
>TRBJ2-7|NA|TRBV6-8|NA
CASSRGVGVHPYEQYF
TGTGCCAGCAGTCGGGGTGTAGGGGTCCATCCCTACGAGCAGTACTTC
>TRBJ2-7|TRBD1|TRBV11-3|NA
CASSLGLDRDDEQYF
TGTGCCAGCAGCTTAGGCCTGGACAGGGACGACGAGCAGTACTTC
>TRBJ2-7|NA|TRBV4-1|NA
CASSQGSPYEQYF
TGCGCCAGCAGCCAAGGGAGCCCCTACGAGCAGTACTTC
>TRBJ2-2|TRBD1|TRBV30|NA
CAWNRGKNTGELFF
TGTGCCTGGAACAGGGGAAAGAACACCGGGGAGCTGTTTTTT
>TRBJ2-3|TRBD2|TRBV2|NA
CASGSSGGGTDTQYF
TGTGCCAGCGGGAGTAGCGGGGGAGGGACAGATACGCAGTATTTT
>TRBJ2-7|TRBD1|TRBV7-2|NA
CASSYDRGVEQYF
TGTGCCAGCAGCTATGACAGGGGAGTCGAGCAGTACTTC
>TRBJ1-2|TRBD1|TRBV7-9|once
CASSSDRDSGYTF
TGTGCCAGCAGCTCCGACAGGGACTCTGGCTACACCTTC
>TRBJ1-1|NA|TRBV10-3|NA
CAISESLTMNTEAFF
TGTGCCATCAGTGAGTCATTGACGATGAACACTGAAGCTTTCTTT
>TRBJ1-1|NA|TRBV2|NA
CASGARPGTEAFF
TGTGCCAGCGGGGCGAGGCCGGGAACTGAAGCTTTCTTT
>TRBJ2-2|NA|TRBV30|NA
CASRGADRLNTGELFF
TGTGCCTCCCGGGGGGCAGACCGGCTGAACACCGGGGAGCTGTTTTTT
>TRBJ1-1|TRBD1|TRBV30|NA
CASRGGIGTEAFF
TGTGCCTCCAGGGGGGGGATCGGCACTGAAGCTTTCTTT
>TRBJ2-7|TRBD1|TRBV12-3/TRBV12-4|once
CASAIDRGGGQYF
TGTGCCAGCGCTATCGACAGGGGAGGTGGGCAGTACTTC
>TRBJ1-6|NA|TRBV2|NA
CASSETRGSPLHF
TGTGCCAGCAGTGAAACCAGGGGATCACCCCTCCACTTT
>TRBJ1-5|NA|TRBV2|NA
CASSKQGYNQPQHF
TGTGCCAGCAGCAAACAGGGCTACAATCAGCCCCAGCATTTT
>TRBJ1-2|NA|TRBV7-8|NA
CASSLGKGTTYGYTF
TGTGCCAGCAGCTTAGGGAAAGGGACAACCTATGGCTACACCTTC
>TRBJ2-7|TRBD1|TRBV15|NA
CATSRGWGQRAYEQYF
TGTGCCACCAGCAGAGGGTGGGGACAGAGAGCCTACGAGCAGTACTTC
>TRBJ2-7|TRBD1|TRBV5-1|NA
CASSSTGTGGEQYF
TGCGCCAGCAGCTCGACCGGGACAGGGGGCGAGCAGTACTTC
>TRBJ2-7|TRBD1|TRBV19|NA
CASSGQASYEQYF
TGTGCCAGTTCTGGACAGGCATCCTACGAGCAGTACTTC
>TRBJ2-2|NA|TRBV24-1|NA
CATMGVANTGELFF
TGTGCCACCATGGGGGTGGCGAACACCGGGGAGCTGTTTTTT
>TRBJ1-1|NA|TRBV5-6|NA
CASSLIGVAEAFF
TGTGCCAGCAGCTTGATAGGGGTCGCTGAAGCTTTCTTT
>TRBJ2-1|NA|TRBV12-3/TRBV12-4|NA
CASRSPGQIEQFF
TGTGCCAGCAGGTCCCCGGGACAAATTGAGCAGTTCTTC
>TRBJ1-3|NA|TRBV7-9|NA
CASSSSVVSGNTIYF
TGTGCCAGCAGCTCCTCGGTCGTCTCTGGAAACACCATATATTTT
>TRBJ2-7|NA|TRBV11-3|once
CASSLLTGPPYEQYF
TGTGCCAGCAGTCTCTTGACAGGCCCCCCCTACGAGCAGTACTTC
>TRBJ2-3|NA|TRBV28|NA
CASSPHRGAGADTQYF
TGTGCCAGCAGCCCCCATAGGGGGGCCGGTGCAGATACGCAGTATTTT
>TRBJ2-2|TRBD2|TRBV7-2|NA
CASSTKAGANTGELFF
TGTGCCAGCAGCACCAAAGCGGGGGCGAACACCGGGGAGCTGTTTTTT
>TRBJ1-2|TRBD1|TRBV7-8|NA
CASSFRGQGAYGYTF
TGTGCCAGCAGCTTCCGGGGACAGGGGGCGTATGGCTACACCTTC
>TRBJ1-3|NA|TRBV14|NA
CASSRAAGNTIYF
TGTGCCAGCAGCCGGGCAGCTGGAAACACCATATATTTT
>TRBJ1-4|NA|TRBV7-9|NA
CASSLVAGYGNEKLFF
TGTGCCAGCAGCTTAGTGGCTGGGTACGGTAATGAAAAACTGTTTTTT
>TRBJ2-2|NA|TRBV9|NA
CASSLRWGRSGELFF
TGTGCCAGCAGCCTTCGTTGGGGACGTAGCGGGGAGCTGTTTTTT
>TRBJ2-7|TRBD2|TRBV4-1|few
CASSQLAGASYEQYF
TGCGCCAGCAGCCAATTAGCGGGGGCCTCCTACGAGCAGTACTTC
>TRBJ2-1|TRBD2|TRBV11-3|NA
CASSLVGTSTHNEQFF
TGTGCCAGCAGCTTAGTGGGGACTAGCACCCACAATGAGCAGTTCTTC
>TRBJ2-2|NA|TRBV24-1|NA
CATSDPDLRGRDTGELFF
TGTGCCACCAGTGACCCCGATCTTCGGGGCAGGGACACCGGGGAGCTGTTTTTT
>TRBJ1-2|NA|TRBV9|NA
CASSVGETAGAYTF
TGTGCCAGCAGCGTAGGGGAGACGGCTGGTGCCTACACCTTC